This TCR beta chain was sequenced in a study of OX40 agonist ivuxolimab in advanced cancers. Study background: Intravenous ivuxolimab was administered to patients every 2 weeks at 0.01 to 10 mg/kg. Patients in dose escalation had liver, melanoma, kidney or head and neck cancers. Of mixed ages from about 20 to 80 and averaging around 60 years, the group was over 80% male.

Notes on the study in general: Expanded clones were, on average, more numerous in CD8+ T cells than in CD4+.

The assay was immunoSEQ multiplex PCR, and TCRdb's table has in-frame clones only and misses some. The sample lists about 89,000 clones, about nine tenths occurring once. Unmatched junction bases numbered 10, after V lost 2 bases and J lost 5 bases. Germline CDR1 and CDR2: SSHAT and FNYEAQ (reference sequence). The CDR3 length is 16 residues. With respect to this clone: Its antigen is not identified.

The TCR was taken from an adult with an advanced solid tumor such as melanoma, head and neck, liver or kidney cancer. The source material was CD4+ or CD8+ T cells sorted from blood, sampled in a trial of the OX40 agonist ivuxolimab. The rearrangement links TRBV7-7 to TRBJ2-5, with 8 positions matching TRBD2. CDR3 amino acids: CASSLTSGGNGETQYF. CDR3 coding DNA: TGTGCCAGCAGCTTAACTTCGGGAGGGAACGGGGAGACCCAGTACTTC.